This T cell receptor beta chain was sequenced in a study of T cell changes during pregnancy in multiple sclerosis. The CDR3 is 13 amino acids. With V trimmed by 8 bases and J by 4 bases, 5 bases remained unmatched. CDR1 SGHAT and CDR2 FQNNGV come from the germline V gene. Sequencing was performed with immunoSEQ multiplex PCR; in TCRdb, only in-frame clones are kept and a portion is missing. The table has 65,000 to 75,000 clones, 92% seen once. The V and J genes are TRBV11-2 and TRBJ2-3; 8 bases are shared with TRBD2. The source is a female donor in good health, enrolled as a control in a pregnancy study. Sequenced here: peripheral blood, sampled after pregnancy. In DNA, the CDR3 is TGTGCCAGCCGTTCGGGGGGGTCAGATACGCAGTATTTT. The encoded protein is CASRSGGSDTQYF.